The 32 T cell receptor beta chains reported below all come from one sample, sequenced in a study of T cell changes during pregnancy in multiple sclerosis. Profiling relied on immunoSEQ multiplex PCR, and the TCRdb table lists in-frame clones only, not all of them. This sample has 50,000 to 75,000 clones, with over 90% found just once. The specimen comprised CD8+ T cells from peripheral blood mononuclear cells, sampled in the third trimester of pregnancy. The receptors were sampled from a female donor with multiple sclerosis, enrolled in a pregnancy study.

V is TRBV7-6 and J is TRBJ2-5, with 12 bases matching TRBD2. The CDR3 is 16 amino acids. The V gene end was trimmed by 3 bases and the J gene end by 2 bases; junction bases not matched to a gene: 4. Germline V lookup: CDR1 SGHVS, CDR2 FNYEAQ. The CDR3 loop reads CASSLALAGGQETQYF. CDR3 bases: TGTGCCAGCAGCTTGGCCCTAGCGGGAGGGCAAGAGACCCAGTACTTC.

The chain uses TRBV12-5 and TRBJ2-7; 7 bases fit TRBD1. The germline CDR1 and CDR2 sequences are LGHNT and FRNRAP. J lost 4 bases, V lost 0 bases, and 9 bases had no gene match. The CDR3 has 16 residues. The CDR3 protein is CASGLVRFPDRYEQYF. CDR3 nucleotides: TGTGCTAGTGGTTTGGTACGATTCCCGGACAGGTACGAGCAGTACTTC.

The CDR3 loop reads CASSYSGTWDGYTF. The CDR3 bases are TGTGCCAGCAGTTACTCCGGGACATGGGATGGCTACACCTTC. The rearrangement uses TRBV6-5 and TRBJ1-2; possible D gene TRBD1, 6 bases. V was pared by 0 bases and J by 6 bases, with 11 bases between. The germline V gene has CDR1 MNHEY and CDR2 SVGAGI. This CDR3 has 14 amino acids.

The rearrangement links TRBV19 to TRBJ2-7; the D is unclear. The ends were cut back, 3 bases at V and 2 bases at J, with 5 bases in the middle. Germline loops: CDR1 LNHDA, CDR2 SQIVND (reference sequence). This CDR3 contains 12 residues. Written as DNA, the CDR3 is TGTGCCAGTAGTATGTCGGCCTACGAGCAGTACTTC. Its protein product is CASSMSAYEQYF.

This clone occurred once. The chain uses TRBV18 and TRBJ2-7; 7 nucleotides match TRBD1. The CDR3 spans 14 residues. Looked up from germline, CDR1 is KGHSH and CDR2 is LQKENI. Trimming took 2 bases from V and 4 from J; bases not matched to a gene: 5. The CDR3 loop is CASSPTGVGYEQYF. The CDR3 DNA sequence: TGTGCCAGCTCACCAACAGGGGTGGGATACGAGCAGTACTTC.

The rearrangement uses TRBV9 and TRBJ2-1; no clear D. In germline, CDR1 is SGDLS, CDR2 YYNGEE. The CDR3 extends over 13 amino acids. Trimming pared 0 bases from V and 6 bases from J, leaving 7 bases between. The CDR3 loop is CASSVASSNEQFF. CDR3 sequence (DNA): TGTGCCAGCAGCGTAGCTAGTTCCAATGAGCAGTTCTTC. The variable domain in full, with the rest retrieved from reference TRBV9 and TRBJ2-1, is DSGVTQTPKHLITATGQRVTLRCSPRSGDLSVYWYQQSLDQGLQFLIQYYNGEERAKGNILERFSAQQFPDLHSELNLSSLELGDSALYFCASSVASSNEQFFGPGTRLTVL.

V and J are TRBV30 and TRBJ2-7; 10 bases agree with TRBD1. This CDR3 comprises 15 residues. Germline V CDR1 and CDR2: GTSNPN, SVGIG (reference sequence). V lost 3 bases and J lost 6; bases outside the gene matches: 11. The CDR3 here is CAWSVIPWTGGEQYF. As DNA, the CDR3 is TGTGCCTGGAGCGTAATCCCCTGGACAGGGGGCGAGCAGTACTTC.

The chain carries TRBV4-2 and TRBJ2-2; 9 nucleotides agree with TRBD1. V was pared by 3 bases and J by 5 bases, with 7 bases of the junction left unmatched. Germline V lookup: CDR1 LGHNA, CDR2 YNFKEQ. This CDR3 is 16 amino acids long. The CDR3 region is CASSQATGTGTGELFF. Written as DNA, the CDR3 is TGTGCCAGCAGCCAGGCTACCGGGACAGGGACCGGGGAGCTGTTTTTT.

This sequence joins TRBV19 and TRBJ2-5, with 7 bases aligning to TRBD2. The CDR3 loop spans 15 amino acids. V dropped 4 bases and J dropped 4; count of bases not matched to a gene: 9. Germline assignment: CDR1 LNHDA and CDR2 SQIVND (reference sequence). The CDR3 loop is CASSSGVAGVETQYF. The CDR3 DNA sequence: TGTGCCAGTAGTAGCGGGGTAGCGGGTGTAGAGACCCAGTACTTC.

This chain joins TRBV4-1 and TRBJ2-5; 8 positions agree with TRBD2. Germline CDR1 MGHRA, CDR2 YSYEKL. V lost 4 bases and J lost 1; bases outside the gene matches: 14. The CDR3 is 18 amino acids. The CDR3 nucleotides read TGCGCCAGCAGCCCCCGGACTAGCTCCCCCCTATCCCAAGAGACCCAGTACTTC. Its protein is CASSPRTSSPLSQETQYF.

V usage is TRBV30 and J usage is TRBJ2-3; TRBD2 matches at 7 bases. J lost 1 base, V lost 6 bases, and 10 bases had no gene match. The CDR3 loop spans 15 amino acids. The germline CDR1 and CDR2 sequences are GTSNPN and SVGIG (reference sequence). The CDR3 DNA is TGTGCCTGCACTTGGGGGGGTGGGGGCACAGATACGCAGTATTTT. Translated: CACTWGGGGTDTQYF.

The chain carries TRBV5-5 and TRBJ1-4; D is unclear. This CDR3 has 15 residues. The V end was cut by 0 bases, the J end by 0 bases, with 6 bases between. Germline V gene lookup returns CDR1 SGHKS and CDR2 YYEKEE (reference sequence). This CDR3 reads CASSLDLATNEKLFF. As DNA, the CDR3 is TGTGCCAGCAGCTTGGACCTAGCAACTAATGAAAAACTGTTTTTT.

V usage is TRBV7-6 and J usage is TRBJ1-1; the D is unclear. V lost 7 bases, J lost 2 bases, and 8 bases lay in between. The germline V gene encodes CDR1 SGHVS and CDR2 FNYEAQ. This CDR3 is built from 12 residues. The CDR3, as DNA: TGTGCCAGCACCAACTCAAACACTGAAGCTTTCTTT. Its translation: CASTNSNTEAFF.

The V call is TRBV7-9, the J call TRBJ2-1; 14 bases map to TRBD2. The CDR3 consists of 15 residues. In germline, CDR1 is SEHNR, CDR2 FQNEAQ (reference sequence). Germline trimming cut 4 bases from V and 6 bases from J; bases unmatched to any gene: 2. CDR3 region: CASSSTSGRANEQFF. CDR3 nucleotides: TGTGCCAGCAGCTCGACTAGCGGGAGGGCCAATGAGCAGTTCTTC.

A single count supports this clone. The chain recombines TRBV7-9 with TRBJ1-1, with D unresolved. V was trimmed by 5 bases and J by 6 bases, leaving 16 bases between them. The V gene's germline CDR1 is SEHNR and CDR2 FQNEAQ (reference sequence). There are 14 residues in the CDR3. The CDR3 reads CASSPPPSVAEAFF. Here the CDR3 DNA reads TGTGCCAGCAGCCCACCCCCTTCAGTCGCTGAAGCTTTCTTT.

This clone was observed a single time. The chain has TRBV19 and TRBJ2-7, with 7 positions matching TRBD2. Germline trimming cut 3 bases from V and 5 bases from J; bases unmatched to any gene: 4. Germline assignment: CDR1 LNHDA and CDR2 SQIVND (reference sequence). The CDR3 has 13 residues. The CDR3: CASSMWGGDEQYF. CDR3 DNA: TGTGCCAGTAGTATGTGGGGAGGGGACGAGCAGTACTTC.

Here the CDR3 reads CSVEGGRGSYYEQYF. The DNA of the CDR3 is TGCAGCGTTGAGGGGGGAAGGGGATCATATTACGAGCAGTACTTC. V and J are TRBV29-1 and TRBJ2-7, with D possibly TRBD2 on 6 matching bases. CDR1 is SQVTM, CDR2 ANQGSEA, per germline. This CDR3 has 15 residues. The V end was cut by 3 bases, the J end by 4 bases, with 19 bases between.

The chain employs TRBV15 and TRBJ2-6; 8 bases are a match to TRBD1. V was pared by 5 bases and J by 0 bases, with 6 bases of the junction left unmatched. The CDR3 loop spans 17 amino acids. CDR1 LNHNV and CDR2 YYDKDF come from the germline V gene (reference sequence). The CDR3 sequence is CATSPQGEGSGANVLTF. The CDR3 DNA is TGTGCCACCAGCCCACAGGGGGAAGGCTCTGGGGCCAACGTCCTGACTTTC.

The chain links TRBV11-2 to TRBJ1-3; weak D call: TRBD1 (6 bases). The germline V gene encodes CDR1 SGHAT and CDR2 FQNNGV. The CDR3 loop spans 14 amino acids. Trimming left V 8 bases short and J 4 bases short, with 15 bases between. The CDR3 bases are TGTGCCAGCCGGCAACAGGGAAGGGGAAACACCATATATTTT. This codes for CASRQQGRGNTIYF.

V and J are TRBV19 and TRBJ2-2; 8 bases align to TRBD1. Trimming at V came to 7 bases and at J to 0 bases, leaving 13 bases not matched to a gene. The CDR3 is made up of 18 amino acids. The germline CDR1 and CDR2 sequences are LNHDA and SQIVND (reference sequence). The chain's CDR3 is CASTIIVPGQANTGELFF. The CDR3 coding sequence is TGTGCCAGTACAATAATCGTACCGGGACAGGCGAACACCGGGGAGCTGTTTTTT.

The CDR3 nucleotides are TGTGCCAGCTCACTTTCAGGGGCGCACACCGGGGAGCTGTTTTTT. Protein product: CASSLSGAHTGELFF. The rearrangement links TRBV18 to TRBJ2-2; TRBD1 might be the D (6 bases). Germline V lookup: CDR1 KGHSH, CDR2 LQKENI. This CDR3 has 15 residues. Trimming left V 4 bases short and J 3 bases short, with 12 bases between. The variable domain in full, completed from reference TRBV18 and TRBJ2-2, reads NAGVMQNPRHLVRRRGQEARLRCSPMKGHSHVYWYRQLPEEGLKFMVYLQKENIIDESGMPKERFSAEFPKEGPSILRIQQVVRGDSAAYFCASSLSGAHTGELFFGEGSRLTVL.

The chain employs TRBV5-1 and TRBJ2-7; TRBD2 agrees at 15 bases. CDR1 SGHRS and CDR2 YFSETQ come from the germline V gene. This CDR3 comprises 23 residues. With 4 bases clipped from V and 0 bases from J, the junction kept 23 bases outside the gene matches. The CDR3 loop is CASSPRGGTTGLAGGPSSYEQYF. CDR3 nucleotides: TGCGCCAGCAGCCCGCGGGGAGGGACTACGGGACTAGCGGGAGGCCCCAGCTCCTACGAGCAGTACTTC.

This sequence joins TRBV7-9 and TRBJ1-2; the D gene is possibly TRBD1 (5 bases). The CDR3 has 12 amino acids. V was trimmed by 5 bases and J by 7 bases, leaving 11 bases between them. Per the germline V gene, CDR1 is SEHNR and CDR2 is FQNEAQ (reference sequence). This chain's CDR3 is CASSPDGGGYTF. The CDR3 DNA reads TGTGCCAGCAGCCCCGACGGGGGTGGCTACACCTTC. Drawing the rest from reference TRBV7-9 and TRBJ1-2, the complete variable domain is DTGVSQNPRHKITKRGQNVTFRCDPISEHNRLYWYRQTLGQGPEFLTYFQNEAQLEKSRLLSDRFSAERPKGSFSTLEIQRTEQGDSAMYLCASSPDGGGYTFGSGTRLTVV.

The chain uses TRBV11-2 and TRBJ2-5; tentatively, D is TRBD2 (6 bases). The CDR3 runs to 15 residues. The germline V gene encodes CDR1 SGHAT and CDR2 FQNNGV. V was trimmed by 1 base and J by 5 bases, leaving 14 bases between them. DNA for the CDR3: TGTGCCAGCAGCTTAGCTGGGAGGTTGGTGGAGACCCAGTACTTC. It translates to CASSLAGRLVETQYF. Combining the CDR3 with reference TRBV11-2 and TRBJ2-5 gives the whole variable domain EAGVAQSPRYKIIEKRQSVAFWCNPISGHATLYWYQQILGQGPKLLIQFQNNGVVDDSQLPKDRFSAERLKGVDSTLKIQPAKLEDSAVYLCASSLAGRLVETQYFGPGTRLLVL.

The rearrangement uses TRBV10-2 and TRBJ2-1; tentatively, D is TRBD1 (5 bases). The CDR3 consists of 18 residues. Trimming removed 3 bases at V and 8 bases at J, with 26 bases between. The germline gives CDR1 WSHSY, CDR2 SAAADI. The CDR3 is CASSESPFAPGRADEQFF. CDR3 nucleotide sequence: TGCGCCAGCAGTGAATCCCCCTTCGCCCCCGGCAGGGCTGATGAGCAGTTCTTC.

The chain has TRBV12-5 and TRBJ1-2; D remains unclear. Germline CDR1 is LGHNT and CDR2 is FRNRAP. Deletions cut 7 bases from V and 6 bases from J, with 15 bases between. The CDR3 loop spans 13 amino acids. CDR3 in DNA: TGTGCTAGTGCCCTAGATATTTGGGATGGCTACACCTTC. It specifies CASALDIWDGYTF.

DNA of the CDR3: TGTGCCAGCAGCGTCGTCGGGGGGTCCGAGACCCAGTACTTC. It translates to CASSVVGGSETQYF. The chain combines TRBV7-3 with TRBJ2-5; the match to TRBD2 covers 7 bases. Germline V gene sequence: CDR1 SGHTA, CDR2 FQGTGA. V was pared by 5 bases and J by 5 bases, with 8 bases of the junction left unmatched. CDR3 size: 14 residues.

The chain couples TRBV27 to TRBJ2-1; the match to TRBD2 covers 7 bases. V trimming: 3 bases; J trimming: 0 bases; junction bases outside the gene matches: 2. The germline V gene encodes CDR1 MNHEY and CDR2 SMNVEV (reference sequence). The CDR3 is 15 amino acids. This CDR3 reads CASSLGGSSYNEQFF. The CDR3 bases are TGTGCCAGCAGTTTGGGGGGGAGCTCCTACAATGAGCAGTTCTTC.

The V and J genes are TRBV5-8 and TRBJ2-3; TRBD2 matches 13 bases. CDR1 is SGHTS and CDR2 is YDEGEE in the germline V gene. The junction had 5 bases not matched to a gene; V was cut back by 5 bases and J by 2 bases. The CDR3 totals 16 residues. The chain's CDR3 is CASRVGLAGTTDTQYF. CDR3 sequence (DNA): TGTGCCAGCAGGGTGGGACTAGCGGGAACCACAGATACGCAGTATTTT. Based on the CDR3 plus reference TRBV5-8 and TRBJ2-3, the full variable domain is EAGVTQSPTHLIKTRGQQATLRCSPISGHTSVYWYQQALGLGLQFLLWYDEGEERNRGNFPPRFSGRQFPNYSSELNVNALELEDSALYLCASRVGLAGTTDTQYFGPGTRLTVL.

This clone was counted a single time. The CDR3 nucleotides are TGTGCCATCACGCTAGCCGGTGAGCAGTTCTTC. Its protein is CAITLAGEQFF. The chain couples TRBV10-3 to TRBJ2-1; TRBD2 might be the D (5 bases). The CDR3 runs 11 residues. V was pared by 7 bases and J by 9 bases, with 10 bases between. Germline V gives CDR1 ENHRY, CDR2 SYGVKD.

This chain joins TRBV4-1 and TRBJ2-7, with a weak D call TRBD1 (6 bases). This CDR3 spans 14 amino acids. V was trimmed by 4 bases and J by 3 bases, leaving 13 bases between them. Germline CDR1 is MGHRA and CDR2 is YSYEKL. CDR3 in amino acids: CASSRDTTIYEQYF. The DNA for the CDR3 is TGCGCCAGCAGCCGGGACACCACAATCTACGAGCAGTACTTC.

The CDR3 nucleotides read TGTGCCAGCAGTCCATGGCCCGGCGGTGCAACTAATGAAAAACTGTTTTTT. It encodes CASSPWPGGATNEKLFF. The gene calls are TRBV27 and TRBJ1-4; D gene unclear. The germline CDR1 and CDR2 sequences are MNHEY and SMNVEV (reference sequence). The CDR3 length is 17 residues. Trimming took 5 bases from V and 0 from J, leaving 16 bases between them. Based on the CDR3 plus reference TRBV27 and TRBJ1-4, the full variable domain is EAQVTQNPRYLITVTGKKLTVTCSQNMNHEYMSWYRQDPGLGLRQIYYSMNVEVTDKGDVPEGYKVSRKEKRNFPLILESPSPNQTSLYFCASSPWPGGATNEKLFFGSGTQLSVL.